Below, 29 T cell receptor beta chains from the same sample are listed, as sequenced in a study of technical replicates of blood from a few donors (dated by TCRdb to about 2017). The library was built by means of the immunoSEQ multiplex PCR assay. This immuneACCESS table, as held by TCRdb, lists in-frame sequences with V and J called but not all clones. Of the missing ones, under half trace to an unresolved V gene in checked studies; the others have no known cause. The sample table records tens of thousands of clones; 95% to 98% of these occur just once. Less than 0.25% of the sample belongs to the ten largest clones. The sequenced sample consisted of T cells isolated from PBMCs. These receptors all come from a human donor in good health.

This clone was seen once. The chain has TRBV6-5 and TRBJ2-3; TRBD1 matches 7 bases. In germline, CDR1 is MNHEY, CDR2 SVGAGI. The CDR3 totals 14 residues. Losses at the gene ends were 0 bases for V and 6 bases for J; bases not matched to a gene: 3. The CDR3 DNA sequence: TGTGCCAGCAGTTACTCGAAGGGGGCCGATACGCAGTATTTT. It translates to CASSYSKGADTQYF.

The rearrangement joins TRBV9 to TRBJ2-3; 12 positions match TRBD2. The CDR3 loop spans 15 amino acids. V shed 1 base, J shed 6 bases, and the junction held 3 bases outside the gene matches. CDR1 SGDLS and CDR2 YYNGEE come from the germline V gene. The CDR3 sequence is CASSVLAGGPDTQYF. CDR3 in DNA: TGTGCCAGCAGCGTACTAGCGGGAGGGCCGGATACGCAGTATTTT.

This clone was detected only once. The chain employs TRBV7-8 and TRBJ1-2; 9 bases fit TRBD1. The V gene end was trimmed by 5 bases and the J gene end by 8 bases; junction bases not matched to a gene: 6. CDR3 length equals 13 residues. Germline values: CDR1 SGHVS, CDR2 FQNEAQ. The CDR3 DNA reads as TGTGCCAGCAGCCTACAGGGGGCCAGCGGCTACACCTTC. Its translation is CASSLQGASGYTF.

This sequence joins TRBV11-3 and TRBJ2-7, with 16 bases aligning to TRBD2. Trimming removed 5 bases from V and 1 base from J; junction bases left unmatched: 5. CDR1 SGHNT and CDR2 YENEEA come from the germline V gene. The CDR3 extends over 17 amino acids. The CDR3 DNA is TGTGCCAGCAGCCCCGGGACTAGCGGGAGGGGGTCCTACGAGCAGTACTTC. Translated: CASSPGTSGRGSYEQYF.

The chain joins TRBV28 to TRBJ2-1; TRBD2 might be the D (6 bases). The CDR3 extends over 14 amino acids. Trimming took 2 bases from V and 4 from J, leaving 9 bases between them. Germline V gene lookup returns CDR1 MDHEN and CDR2 SYDVKM. CDR3 nucleotides: TGTGCCAGCAGTTTAATAGCGGTGTACAATGAGCAGTTCTTC. Protein: CASSLIAVYNEQFF. Full variable domain (remainder filled in from reference TRBV28 and TRBJ2-1): DVKVTQSSRYLVKRTGEKVFLECVQDMDHENMFWYRQDPGLGLRLIYFSYDVKMKEKGDIPEGYSVSREKKERFSLILESASTNQTSMYLCASSLIAVYNEQFFGPGTRLTVL.

V and J are TRBV7-2 and TRBJ2-3; D might be TRBD2 (5 bases). The CDR3 is 14 amino acids. Germline lookup yields CDR1 SGHTA and CDR2 FQGNSA. Trimming cost V 3 bases and J 1 base, with 8 bases left between them. Written as DNA, the CDR3 is TGTGCCAGCAGCTTCGCGAGGGGCACAGATACGCAGTATTTT. It specifies CASSFARGTDTQYF.

This chain links TRBV12-5 with TRBJ2-1; 8 nucleotides line up with TRBD2. With 0 bases clipped from V and 1 base from J, the junction kept 11 bases outside the gene matches. This CDR3 region has 19 residues. In germline, CDR1 is LGHNT, CDR2 FRNRAP. CDR3 DNA: TGTGCTAGTGGTTTGGTACCTAGCGGGTGGCCTGTGTCCTACAATGAGCAGTTCTTC. Protein: CASGLVPSGWPVSYNEQFF.

The chain couples TRBV7-2 to TRBJ1-4, with 9 bases that match TRBD1. Trimming at V came to 1 base and at J to 8 bases, leaving 2 bases not matched to a gene. CDR1 is SGHTA, CDR2 FQGNSA, per germline. The CDR3 runs to 14 residues. In DNA, the CDR3 is TGTGCCAGCAGCTTAGACAGGGGGCAGGAAAAACTGTTTTTT. Protein: CASSLDRGQEKLFF. Supplemented by reference TRBV7-2 and TRBJ1-4, the full variable domain reads GAGVSQSPSNKVTEKGKDVELRCDPISGHTALYWYRQSLGQGLEFLIYFQGNSAPDKSGLPSDRFSAERTGGSVSTLTIQRTQQEDSAVYLCASSLDRGQEKLFFGSGTQLSVL.

The CDR3 nucleotides are TGTGCCAGCAGTATCCTCAAGGACTCACTAGCGGGATCCTACGAGCAGTACTTC. This sequence encodes CASSILKDSLAGSYEQYF. This chain joins TRBV2 and TRBJ2-7; 10 bases match TRBD2. J was trimmed by 1 base and V by 5 bases; bases with no gene match: 14. The CDR3 runs 18 residues. The germline CDR1 and CDR2 sequences are SNHLY and FYNNEI. Looking up the rest from reference TRBV2 and TRBJ2-7 gives the full variable domain: EPEVTQTPSHQVTQMGQEVILRCVPISNHLYFYWYRQILGQKVEFLVSFYNNEISEKSEIFDDQFSVERPDGSNFTLKIRSTKLEDSAMYFCASSILKDSLAGSYEQYFGPGTRLTVT.

V usage is TRBV28 and J usage is TRBJ2-7, with 11 nucleotides matching TRBD1. The junction had 9 bases not matched to a gene; V was cut back by 8 bases and J by 3 bases. The CDR3 length is 15 residues. Germline V CDR1 and CDR2: MDHEN, SYDVKM. CDR3 amino acids: CASHRTGGIHYEQYF. The CDR3 DNA sequence: TGTGCCAGCCATCGGACAGGGGGCATCCACTACGAGCAGTACTTC. Based on the CDR3 plus reference TRBV28 and TRBJ2-7, the full variable domain is DVKVTQSSRYLVKRTGEKVFLECVQDMDHENMFWYRQDPGLGLRLIYFSYDVKMKEKGDIPEGYSVSREKKERFSLILESASTNQTSMYLCASHRTGGIHYEQYFGPGTRLTVT.

Here the CDR3 DNA reads TGTGCCAGCAGCGTGACTAGCGGGCCCTACAATGAGCAGTTCTTC. Its translation is CASSVTSGPYNEQFF. V gene TRBV5-5 combines with J gene TRBJ2-1; 10 bases are a match to TRBD2. CDR3 length: 15 amino acids. After removal of 4 bases from V and 2 bases from J, the junction contained 3 bases not matched to a gene. The germline gives CDR1 SGHKS, CDR2 YYEKEE (reference sequence).

V is TRBV19 and J is TRBJ2-5; the D gene is possibly TRBD2 (6 bases). The CDR3 loop spans 15 amino acids. Trimming took 5 bases from V and 1 from J, leaving 14 bases between them. Germline V gene data show CDR1 as LNHDA and CDR2 as SQIVND (reference sequence). CDR3 nucleotide sequence: TGTGCCAGTAGTCCATTAGCGGATACCCAAGAGACCCAGTACTTC. Protein sequence: CASSPLADTQETQYF.

The chain combines TRBV6-5 with TRBJ1-1; 7 nucleotides align to TRBD1. Germline V lookup: CDR1 MNHEY, CDR2 SVGAGI. The trim removed 7 bases at V and 5 bases at J, leaving 7 bases unmatched. CDR3 size: 13 residues. The CDR3 coding sequence is TGTGCCAGCATTCAGACAGGGCGAACTGAAGCTTTCTTT. Its protein product is CASIQTGRTEAFF.

This chain connects TRBV28 to TRBJ1-1, with no clear D. The germline CDR1 and CDR2 sequences are MDHEN and SYDVKM. This CDR3 spans 12 amino acids. Trimming pared 7 bases from V and 6 bases from J, leaving 12 bases between. The CDR3 reads CASKRATPEAFF. In DNA, the CDR3 is TGTGCCAGCAAGAGGGCGACCCCTGAAGCTTTCTTT.

The V and J genes are TRBV14 and TRBJ1-2, with D unclear. Between the trimmed V and J ends, which lost 1 base and 4 bases, there was a span of 10 bases. This CDR3 has 14 amino acids. CDR1 is SGHDN and CDR2 is FVKESK in the germline V gene. CDR3 residues: CASSQGGRLYGYTF. The CDR3 nucleotides read TGTGCCAGCAGCCAAGGTGGCAGACTCTATGGCTACACCTTC.

The V gene is TRBV5-1, the J gene TRBJ2-7; the match to TRBD1 covers 10 bases. J was trimmed by 2 bases and V by 0 bases; bases with no gene match: 11. The CDR3 has 18 residues. Germline assignment: CDR1 SGHRS and CDR2 YFSETQ. The CDR3: CASSLVGQGVRRAYEQYF. In nucleotides, the CDR3 is TGCGCCAGCAGCTTGGTAGGACAGGGGGTAAGGAGAGCCTACGAGCAGTACTTC.

The V call is TRBV2, the J call TRBJ2-7; 7 nucleotides agree with TRBD1. V gave up 6 bases and J gave up 5 bases; unmatched junction bases: 13. CDR1 and CDR2 (germline): SNHLY, FYNNEI. The CDR3 covers 15 residues. The CDR3 DNA follows: TGTGCCAGCAGGCTAATGGTTAGGGGGCTGAACGAGCAGTACTTC. Its translation is CASRLMVRGLNEQYF.

The chain carries TRBV2 and TRBJ2-7; 7 bases agree with TRBD2. Germline loops: CDR1 SNHLY, CDR2 FYNNEI. The CDR3 runs to 12 residues. V was pared by 4 bases and J by 6 bases, with 3 bases of the junction left unmatched. For the CDR3, the DNA is TGTGCCAGCAGTGGGGGGGGAGGCGAGCAGTACTTC. The encoded protein is CASSGGGGEQYF.

This chain uses TRBV5-1 with TRBJ1-1, with D unresolved. There are 17 residues in the CDR3. The germline gives CDR1 SGHRS, CDR2 YFSETQ. Trimming shortened V by 1 base and J by 0 bases, and 16 bases separated the two germline ends. This CDR3 is CASSLTQFPSMNTEAFF. The CDR3 nucleotides read TGCGCCAGCAGCTTGACACAGTTTCCCTCCATGAACACTGAAGCTTTCTTT.

This chain uses TRBV11-2 with TRBJ1-2; TRBD1 agrees at 9 bases. Trimming at V came to 5 bases and at J to 5 bases, leaving 9 bases not matched to a gene. This CDR3 is 15 amino acids long. Per the germline V gene, CDR1 is SGHAT and CDR2 is FQNNGV. The CDR3 DNA is TGTGCCAGCAGCCCGATGGGACAGGGAGAGTATGGCTACACCTTC. Translated, it gives CASSPMGQGEYGYTF. The whole variable domain, remainder taken from reference TRBV11-2 and TRBJ1-2, is EAGVAQSPRYKIIEKRQSVAFWCNPISGHATLYWYQQILGQGPKLLIQFQNNGVVDDSQLPKDRFSAERLKGVDSTLKIQPAKLEDSAVYLCASSPMGQGEYGYTFGSGTRLTVV.

This chain links TRBV9 with TRBJ1-1; TRBD1 matches 8 bases. CDR3 length: 14 amino acids. V lost 3 bases and J lost 6; bases outside the gene matches: 7. Germline lookup yields CDR1 SGDLS and CDR2 YYNGEE. The DNA for the CDR3 is TGTGCCAGCAGCGGGACAGGGATCTCGTCTGAAGCTTTCTTT. Translated: CASSGTGISSEAFF.

The chain combines TRBV14 with TRBJ1-5; D possibly corresponds to TRBD1 (6 bases). CDR1 is SGHDN, CDR2 FVKESK, per germline. The CDR3 sequence is 14 residues long. V was pared by 2 bases and J by 5 bases, with 10 bases between. CDR3 in amino acids: CASSQLGGDQPQHF. CDR3 bases: TGTGCCAGCAGCCAATTAGGGGGGGATCAGCCCCAGCATTTT.

For the CDR3, the DNA is TGTGCCAGCAGGATGTCACTAGCGGGCTACGAGCAGTACTTC. Translated, it gives CASRMSLAGYEQYF. V gene TRBV7-9 combines with J gene TRBJ2-7; TRBD2 matches 9 bases. The CDR3 spans 14 residues. CDR1 SEHNR and CDR2 FQNEAQ come from the germline V gene (reference sequence). After removal of 6 bases from V and 3 bases from J, the junction contained 6 bases not matched to a gene.

The CDR3 nucleotides read TGTGCCAGCAGAATCGACAGGGCGAACACTGAAGCTTTCTTT. Translation gives CASRIDRANTEAFF. The rearrangement uses TRBV2 and TRBJ1-1; 7 positions agree with TRBD1. The CDR3 loop spans 14 amino acids. V lost 6 bases to trimming and J lost 1 base; unmatched junction nucleotides: 5. Germline V gene sequence: CDR1 SNHLY, CDR2 FYNNEI.

V gene TRBV10-3 combines with J gene TRBJ2-2; 7 bases line up with TRBD1. V dropped 3 bases and J dropped 4; count of bases not matched to a gene: 11. This CDR3 spans 17 amino acids. Per the germline V gene, CDR1 is ENHRY and CDR2 is SYGVKD. The CDR3 DNA reads TGTGCCATCAGTGAAGTTAGGGGACAGTACATCACCGGGGAGCTGTTTTTT. It yields the protein CAISEVRGQYITGELFF.

The rearrangement links TRBV30 to TRBJ2-1; the D is unclear. In germline, CDR1 is GTSNPN, CDR2 SVGIG (reference sequence). CDR3 size: 11 residues. V dropped 1 base and J dropped 10 bases, with 8 bases sitting between them. This CDR3 is CAWSEGAEQFF. The DNA of the CDR3 is TGTGCCTGGAGTGAAGGAGCCGAGCAGTTCTTC.

This chain uses TRBV2 with TRBJ1-1; tentative D call: TRBD1 (6 bases). Germline CDR1 and CDR2: SNHLY and FYNNEI. V dropped 1 base and J dropped 11 bases, with 11 bases sitting between them. CDR3 length: 12 residues. The CDR3 coding sequence is TGTGCCAGCAGTGAAGGGCAGGGGATTGCTTTCTTT. Protein product: CASSEGQGIAFF.

V usage is TRBV6-4 and J usage is TRBJ1-2, with D perhaps TRBD1 (6 bases). The CDR3 contains 15 residues. Germline V lookup: CDR1 MRHNA, CDR2 SNTAGT. Between the trimmed V and J ends, which lost 0 bases and 3 bases, there was a span of 11 bases. The CDR3 sequence is CASSDSGTWDYGYTF. CDR3 coding DNA: TGTGCCAGCAGTGACTCAGGGACATGGGACTATGGCTACACCTTC.

The chain combines TRBV29-1 with TRBJ2-3; D remains unclear. The V end lost 0 bases, the J end lost 4 bases, and 5 bases lay between the germline ends. There are 12 residues in the CDR3. Germline values: CDR1 SQVTM, CDR2 ANQGSEA. DNA for the CDR3: TGCAGCGTTGAAGATGGCTCAGATACGCAGTATTTT. Amino acids: CSVEDGSDTQYF.